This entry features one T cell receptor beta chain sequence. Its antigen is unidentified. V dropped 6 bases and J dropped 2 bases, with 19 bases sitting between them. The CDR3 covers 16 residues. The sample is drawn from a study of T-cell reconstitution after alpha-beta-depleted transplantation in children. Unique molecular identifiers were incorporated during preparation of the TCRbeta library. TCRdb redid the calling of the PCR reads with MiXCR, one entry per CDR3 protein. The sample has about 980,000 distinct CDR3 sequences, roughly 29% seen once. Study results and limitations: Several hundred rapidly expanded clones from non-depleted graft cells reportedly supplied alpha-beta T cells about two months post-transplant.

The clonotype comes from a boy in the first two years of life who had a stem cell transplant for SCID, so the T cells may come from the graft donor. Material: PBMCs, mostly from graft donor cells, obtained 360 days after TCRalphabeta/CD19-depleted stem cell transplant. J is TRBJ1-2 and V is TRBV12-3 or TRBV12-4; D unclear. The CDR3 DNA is TGTGCCAGCAGCGCCTACGGTCGGGCGGAGAACTATGGCTACACCTTC. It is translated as CASSAYGRAENYGYTF.